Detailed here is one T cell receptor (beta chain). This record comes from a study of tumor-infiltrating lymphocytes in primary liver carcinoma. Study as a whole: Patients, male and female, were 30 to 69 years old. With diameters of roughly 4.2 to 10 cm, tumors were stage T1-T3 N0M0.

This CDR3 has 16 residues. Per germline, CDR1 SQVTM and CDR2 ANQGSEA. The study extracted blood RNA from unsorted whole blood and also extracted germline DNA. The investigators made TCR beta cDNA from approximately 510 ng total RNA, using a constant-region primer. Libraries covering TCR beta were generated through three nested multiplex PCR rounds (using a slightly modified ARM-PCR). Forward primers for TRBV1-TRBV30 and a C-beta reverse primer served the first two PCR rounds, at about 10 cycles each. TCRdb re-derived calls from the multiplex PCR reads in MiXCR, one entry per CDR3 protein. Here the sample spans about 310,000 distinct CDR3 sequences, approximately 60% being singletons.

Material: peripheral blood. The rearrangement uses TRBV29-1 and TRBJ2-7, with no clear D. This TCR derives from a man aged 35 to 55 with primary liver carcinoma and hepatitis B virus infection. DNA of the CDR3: TGCGACGCCATGACATCTTGGACCGGCACTCCCTACGAGCAGTACTTC. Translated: CDAMTSWTGTPYEQYF.